This TCR beta chain was captured in a study of blood T cells in healthy people across ages. Study-wide findings and caveats: In the absence of known donor CMV status, changes in expanded clonotypes were possibly confounded.

As for this clonotype: Antigen: not known.

The authors ran a second PCR of about 6 to 11 cycles using a sample-barcoded 5' primer and a J-beta primer mix. TCRdb passed the 5' RACE reads through MiXCR, listing each CDR3 protein once. The sample records hundreds of thousands of distinct CDR3 sequences, about 27% being singletons. There are 14 residues in the CDR3. Between the trimmed V and J ends, which lost 2 bases and 7 bases, there was a span of 18 bases. Germline CDR1 DFQATT, CDR2 SNEGSKA (reference sequence). A further study also used this sample, focusing on T cells of mothers and their children.

The sequenced sample consisted of blood. V usage is TRBV20-1 and J usage is TRBJ2-7; D possibly corresponds to TRBD1 (5 bases). This TCR was recovered from a boy aged 2 to 10 in good health. The CDR3, as DNA: TGCAGTGCTAGATTTAGGGGCACCTCGGCTGAGCAGTACTTC. Its translation is CSARFRGTSAEQYF.